The 9 T cell receptor beta chains below come from one sample, sequenced in a study of OX40 agonist ivuxolimab in advanced cancers. The method was immunoSEQ multiplex PCR; TCRdb's version includes in-frame clones alone and lacks a portion of them. The sample lists over 40,000 clones; 80% to 85% were seen once. Sequencing was performed on CD4+ or CD8+ T cells sorted from blood, taken in a trial of the OX40 agonist ivuxolimab. Receptors originate from an adult with an advanced solid tumor such as melanoma, head and neck, liver or kidney cancer.

The chain employs TRBV19 and TRBJ1-2; 10 bases line up with TRBD1. From germline, CDR1 is LNHDA and CDR2 SQIVND (reference sequence). V shed 6 bases and J 8 bases; nucleotides not matched to a gene: 6. The CDR3 covers 13 residues. In DNA form, the CDR3 reads TGTGCCAGTAGGCCCGACAGGGGGCTCGGCTACACCTTC. Its protein is CASRPDRGLGYTF.

The CDR3 loop is CASSLATKQRENGYTF. The DNA for the CDR3 is TGCGCCAGCAGCCTCGCGACGAAGCAGAGGGAAAATGGCTACACCTTC. The chain carries TRBV4-1 and TRBJ1-2; D unresolved. Trimming shortened V by 4 bases and J by 6 bases, and 21 bases separated the two germline ends. The CDR3 contains 16 residues. Germline CDR1 reads MGHRA; CDR2 reads YSYEKL.

The V and J genes are TRBV5-8 and TRBJ1-5; TRBD1 might be the D (6 bases). CDR3 length: 14 residues. The germline CDR1 and CDR2 sequences are SGHTS and YDEGEE. The V and J ends lost 3 bases and 1 base respectively, with 8 bases between them. CDR3 nucleotide sequence: TGTGCCAGCAGCTCCGACAGGAGCAATCAGCCCCAGCATTTT. Its protein is CASSSDRSNQPQHF.

The rearrangement uses TRBV14 and TRBJ1-2, with no clear D. The ends were cut back, 4 bases at V and 3 bases at J, with 9 bases in the middle. The CDR3 runs 13 residues. In germline, CDR1 is SGHDN, CDR2 FVKESK. The CDR3 spells CASSLRLYYGYTF. The CDR3 nucleotides are TGTGCCAGCAGCCTCCGGTTATACTATGGCTACACCTTC.

V and J are TRBV7-8 and TRBJ1-5, with a possible D match to TRBD1 (5 bases). The V end lost 5 bases, the J end lost 1 base, and 12 bases lay between the germline ends. CDR3 length: 15 amino acids. In germline, CDR1 is SGHVS, CDR2 FQNEAQ. The CDR3 is CASSPKGRSNQPQHF. CDR3 bases: TGTGCCAGCAGCCCAAAGGGGAGGAGCAATCAGCCCCAGCATTTT. Full variable domain (rest looked up from reference TRBV7-8 and TRBJ1-5): GAGVSQSPRYKVAKRGQDVALRCDPISGHVSLFWYQQALGQGPEFLTYFQNEAQLDKSGLPSDRFFAERPEGSVSTLKIQRTQQEDSAVYLCASSPKGRSNQPQHFGDGTRLSIL.

The chain recombines TRBV25-1 with TRBJ1-2; a possible D gene is TRBD1 (5 bases). CDR3 size: 13 residues. Germline V gene data show CDR1 as MGHDK and CDR2 as SYGVNS. V lost 2 bases, J lost 5 bases, and 9 bases lay in between. CDR3 sequence: CASSEDGAYGYTF. For the CDR3, the DNA is TGTGCCAGCAGTGAAGACGGGGCGTATGGCTACACCTTC.

This chain connects TRBV6-1 to TRBJ2-1; no clear D. The CDR3 covers 15 residues. Deletions cut 7 bases from V and 6 bases from J, with 19 bases between. Germline loops: CDR1 MNHNS, CDR2 SASEGT. This chain's CDR3 is CASTGRLDAANEQFF. CDR3 nucleotides: TGTGCCAGCACTGGCCGTCTGGACGCGGCCAATGAGCAGTTCTTC.

This chain joins TRBV14 and TRBJ1-4, with D unclear. The CDR3 is 14 amino acids. Germline V gives CDR1 SGHDN, CDR2 FVKESK. Trimming cost V 2 bases and J 12 bases, with 16 bases left between them. CDR3 in DNA: TGTGCCAGCAGCCAAAATTTGGACCGATTGGAACTGTTTTTT. This gives the protein CASSQNLDRLELFF.

DNA of the CDR3: TGTGCCAGCAGCGCGCACCCCACCGCGGGGCCCTCTGGAAACACCATATATTTT. This translates into CASSAHPTAGPSGNTIYF. V gene TRBV9 combines with J gene TRBJ1-3; TRBD1 is a possible D gene (5 bases). This CDR3 is 18 amino acids long. Germline assignment: CDR1 SGDLS and CDR2 YYNGEE. V was trimmed by 3 bases and J by 0 bases, leaving 19 bases between them.